This T cell receptor beta chain was captured by sequencing in a study of PD-L1 blockade in urothelial cancer. Study overall: Patients went on atezolizumab at some point between 2012 and 2014, receiving 1,200 mg intravenously every 3 weeks.

Time point noted: pretreatment peripheral blood. Urothelial carcinoma in patients was locally advanced or metastatic. Study observations and caveats: A below-median TCR clonality in blood before treatment predicted better survival.

About this clone: Its antigen remains unidentified.

The CDR3 extends over 15 amino acids. V was clipped by 4 bases and J by 4 bases; unmatched bases: 9. In germline, CDR1 is SGDLS, CDR2 YYNGEE. Synthetically made TCR analog templates were put into each PCR as spikes. The data were produced by immunoSEQ multiplex PCR, yet TCRdb's version contains in-frame clones alone and is incomplete. The data show 50,000 or so clones, around 79% seen once. The TCR sequence derives from a man aged 65 to 79 with urothelial cancer. The sequencing used PBMCs, collected around atezolizumab (anti-PD-L1) treatment. This chain joins TRBV9 and TRBJ1-1, with 8 bases matching TRBD1. This chain's CDR3 is CASSPWTGRVTEAFF. In DNA form, the CDR3 reads TGTGCCAGCAGCCCGTGGACAGGGAGAGTCACTGAAGCTTTCTTT.